This entry lists 26 T cell receptor beta chains sequenced from one sample in a study of blood T cells in healthy people across ages. A second PCR of roughly 6 to 12 cycles used a sample-barcoded 5' primer and a J-beta primer mix. MiXCR was run by TCRdb on the 5' RACE reads, yielding one entry per CDR3 protein. The sample holds some 1.6 million distinct CDR3 sequences; roughly 30% are singletons and the top ten take approximately 10%. Material for sequencing was blood. These receptors all stem from a woman aged 25 to 39 in good health.

There are a few counts of this clonotype. V gene TRBV29-1 combines with J gene TRBJ2-1; D may be TRBD2 (6 bases). Per germline, CDR1 SQVTM and CDR2 ANQGSEA. Trimming cost V 7 bases and J 1 base, with 20 bases left between them. This CDR3 has 16 amino acids. Written as DNA, the CDR3 is TGCAGCGGTGCCGGTGAGCGGACTACATCCTACAATGAGCAGTTCTTC. It translates to CSGAGERTTSYNEQFF.

J is TRBJ2-1 and V is TRBV20-1; 8 bases are a match to TRBD2. The CDR3 is made up of 16 amino acids. The germline V gene encodes CDR1 DFQATT and CDR2 SNEGSKA (reference sequence). V trimming: 5 bases; J trimming: 3 bases; junction bases outside the gene matches: 12. The CDR3 reads CSALGASGLNYNEQFF. The CDR3 region has the DNA TGCAGTGCTCTAGGGGCTAGCGGGTTGAACTACAATGAGCAGTTCTTC.

The chain recombines TRBV30 with TRBJ1-1; maybe TRBD1 (5 bases). Germline V CDR1 and CDR2: GTSNPN, SVGIG (reference sequence). V gave up 3 bases and J gave up 5 bases, with 13 bases separating them. CDR3 length: 13 amino acids. CDR3 sequence (DNA): TGTGCCTGGAGATCGGGGGATCGGACTGAAGCTTTCTTT. It encodes CAWRSGDRTEAFF.

J is TRBJ2-1 and V is TRBV3-1; D unresolved. The CDR3 has 12 residues. Per the germline V gene, CDR1 is LGHDT and CDR2 is YNNKEL (reference sequence). V was cut by 1 base and J by 10 bases, with 8 bases left in between. The CDR3 here is CASSQGPSEQFF. CDR3 sequence (DNA): TGTGCCAGCAGCCAAGGTCCGAGCGAGCAGTTCTTC.

Here the CDR3 DNA reads TGTGCCAGCAGCTTCCCTACAGGGGCCTCGATGAACACTGAAGCTTTCTTT. Amino acid sequence: CASSFPTGASMNTEAFF. The chain is built from TRBV7-9 and TRBJ1-1; the match to TRBD1 covers 7 bases. Germline CDR1 is SEHNR and CDR2 is FQNEAQ (reference sequence). The CDR3 totals 17 residues. The V and J ends lost 3 bases and 0 bases, in that order; junction bases with no gene match: 10.

The CDR3 DNA reads as TGTGCCAGCAGTGGGCCACCGGGACCGAACTATGGCTACACCTTC. Protein: CASSGPPGPNYGYTF. The rearrangement links TRBV25-1 to TRBJ1-2; possible D gene TRBD1, 5 bases. Germline values: CDR1 MGHDK, CDR2 SYGVNS. The CDR3 is 15 amino acids. Trimming removed 4 bases from V and 2 bases from J, with 14 bases in between.

The CDR3: CATSRVATDTQYF. The CDR3 DNA reads as TGTGCCACCAGCAGAGTGGCCACAGATACGCAGTATTTT. The rearrangement joins TRBV15 to TRBJ2-3; D is ambiguous. This CDR3 has 13 residues. Germline CDR1 and CDR2: LNHNV and YYDKDF (reference sequence). V dropped 1 base and J dropped 2 bases, with 4 bases sitting between them. The whole variable domain, filled in from reference TRBV15 and TRBJ2-3, reads DAMVIQNPRYQVTQFGKPVTLSCSQTLNHNVMYWYQQKSSQAPKLLFHYYDKDFNNEADTPDNFQSRRPNTSFCFLDIRSPGLGDTAMYLCATSRVATDTQYFGPGTRLTVL.

The gene calls are TRBV20-1 and TRBJ1-2; 8 bases agree with TRBD1. V shed 6 bases and J 3 bases; nucleotides not matched to a gene: 9. The CDR3 covers 14 residues. Germline V CDR1 and CDR2: DFQATT, SNEGSKA (reference sequence). The CDR3 nucleotides are TGCAGTGCCCAGGCAGGGGGCAAATACTATGGCTACACCTTC. As protein: CSAQAGGKYYGYTF.

This clonotype was observed a handful of times. The chain combines TRBV7-2 with TRBJ2-1; perhaps D is TRBD1 or TRBD2 (6 bases each). The CDR3 loop spans 15 amino acids. Germline assignment: CDR1 SGHTA and CDR2 FQGNSA. V was pared by 5 bases and J by 5 bases, with 16 bases between. The CDR3 DNA follows: TGTGCCAGCAGCCCAGAGGGGGGCACGCACAATGAGCAGTTCTTC. Translation: CASSPEGGTHNEQFF.

The V gene is TRBV5-1, the J gene TRBJ2-3; a possible D gene is TRBD1 (5 bases). The germline V and J ends were trimmed by 5 bases and 6 bases, with 7 bases remaining between them. Germline CDR1 is SGHRS and CDR2 is YFSETQ. The CDR3 loop spans 11 amino acids. The CDR3 loop reads CASRNRDTQYF. In DNA, the CDR3 is TGCGCCAGCAGAAACAGGGATACGCAGTATTTT.

The chain recombines TRBV20-1 with TRBJ2-7, with TRBD2 matching over 8 bases. The germline gives CDR1 DFQATT, CDR2 SNEGSKA (reference sequence). The junction had 14 bases not matched to a gene; V was cut back by 0 bases and J by 7 bases. The CDR3 totals 16 residues. CDR3 sequence reads: CSARDFREGRGNEQYF. The CDR3 bases are TGCAGTGCTAGAGATTTCCGGGAGGGCAGAGGTAATGAGCAGTACTTC.

This chain connects TRBV2 to TRBJ2-5; 9 bases agree with TRBD1. Per germline, CDR1 SNHLY and CDR2 FYNNEI. The trim removed 7 bases at V and 4 bases at J, leaving 4 bases unmatched. This CDR3 has 13 amino acids. CDR3 nucleotide sequence: TGTGCCAGCACTCTGGACAGGGGAGAGACCCAGTACTTC. As protein: CASTLDRGETQYF.

Concerning this clonotype itself: A much larger clone sits a single nucleotide away, making a read error possible. The chain employs TRBV4-2 and TRBJ2-3, with D possibly being TRBD1 (5 bases). In germline, CDR1 is LGHNA, CDR2 YNFKEQ. V dropped 1 base and J dropped 6 bases, with 17 bases sitting between them. The CDR3 is made up of 16 amino acids. The DNA of the CDR3 is TGTGCCAGCAGCCAAGGGGGCGGCCCAACATCGGATACGCAGTATTTT. Its translation is CASSQGGGPTSDTQYF.

V is TRBV7-6 and J is TRBJ2-4; 8 bases fit TRBD1. Trimming took 1 base from V and 6 from J; bases not matched to a gene: 8. This CDR3 has 16 residues. Looked up from germline, CDR1 is SGHVS and CDR2 is FNYEAQ. CDR3 loop: CASSLETGVGGNIQYF. DNA of the CDR3: TGTGCCAGCAGCTTAGAGACAGGGGTAGGGGGAAACATTCAGTACTTC.

V gene TRBV27 combines with J gene TRBJ2-5; D not certain. Between the trimmed V and J ends, which lost 5 bases and 0 bases, there was a span of 13 bases. This CDR3 has 15 amino acids. From germline, CDR1 is MNHEY and CDR2 SMNVEV (reference sequence). For the CDR3, the DNA is TGTGCCAGCAGTCCCCCAGCCCGGAACCAAGAGACCCAGTACTTC. Its translation is CASSPPARNQETQYF.

In nucleotides, the CDR3 is TGTGCCAGCAGTACTGGGACAGGGGGCAATTCACCCCTCCACTTT. Its translation: CASSTGTGGNSPLHF. This chain connects TRBV6-5 to TRBJ1-6; 12 bases align to TRBD1. V lost 5 bases, J lost 7 bases, and 3 bases stayed unmatched. Per germline, CDR1 MNHEY and CDR2 SVGAGI. This CDR3 contains 15 residues.

This clonotype appeared a few times. This chain uses TRBV20-1 with TRBJ1-5, with D tentatively TRBD1 (5 bases). Looked up from germline, CDR1 is DFQATT and CDR2 is SNEGSKA (reference sequence). The CDR3 is 15 residues long. V lost 4 bases, J lost 0 bases, and 13 bases lay in between. The CDR3 DNA reads TGCAGTGCTAAGGACACCGACTATAGCAATCAGCCCCAGCATTTT. This codes for CSAKDTDYSNQPQHF.

The rearrangement links TRBV15 to TRBJ2-3; the D is unclear. V was pared by 4 bases and J by 3 bases, with 5 bases between. Germline V gene data show CDR1 as LNHNV and CDR2 as YYDKDF (reference sequence). The length of the CDR3 is 12 residues. CDR3 nucleotides: TGTGCCACCAGCAAACGGACAGATACGCAGTATTTT. Its translation is CATSKRTDTQYF.

This chain links TRBV3-1 with TRBJ2-7; no clear D. The CDR3 totals 17 residues. Germline V gene lookup returns CDR1 LGHDT and CDR2 YNNKEL (reference sequence). Deletions cut 0 bases from V and 1 base from J, with 16 bases between. Here the CDR3 DNA reads TGTGCCAGCAGCCAAGAGGCCGCCGGACCAGCGTCCTACGAGCAGTACTTC. Translating it yields CASSQEAAGPASYEQYF.

V usage is TRBV28 and J usage is TRBJ2-7; 9 positions agree with TRBD1. V trimming: 2 bases; J trimming: 0 bases; junction bases outside the gene matches: 11. This CDR3 spans 18 amino acids. Germline V gene data show CDR1 as MDHEN and CDR2 as SYDVKM. The CDR3 is CASSLLRRTGASSYEQYF. The CDR3 DNA sequence: TGTGCCAGCAGTTTACTAAGGAGGACAGGGGCCAGCTCCTACGAGCAGTACTTC.

This clonotype was observed a single time. The rearrangement links TRBV7-9 to TRBJ2-2; D is possibly TRBD2 (5 bases). This CDR3 region has 14 residues. V was pared by 7 bases and J by 0 bases, with 9 bases between. Germline loops: CDR1 SEHNR, CDR2 FQNEAQ (reference sequence). The CDR3 DNA reads as TGTGCCAGCACCGAGCGGCCGAACACCGGGGAGCTGTTTTTT. Amino acid sequence: CASTERPNTGELFF.

The rearrangement joins TRBV29-1 to TRBJ1-2; no definite D call. In germline, CDR1 is SQVTM, CDR2 ANQGSEA. The CDR3 covers 14 residues. DNA for the CDR3: TGCAGTTCGACCCCGGAGGGAGTAGGCTATGGCTACACCTTC. Translated, it gives CSSTPEGVGYGYTF.

This clonotype was seen only once. J is TRBJ2-1 and V is TRBV3-1; perhaps TRBD2 as D (6 bases). The CDR3 contains 15 residues. Germline V gene sequence: CDR1 LGHDT, CDR2 YNNKEL (reference sequence). With 6 bases removed from V and 7 bases from J, the gap between germline ends came to 19 bases. The DNA of the CDR3 is TGTGCCAGCAGTCGAGCGGGCCAGGCCCCGAATGAGCAGTTCTTC. The encoded protein is CASSRAGQAPNEQFF.

The CDR3 nucleotides read TGTGCCAGCAGTGTCGGGGGGAGGGATGGCTACACCTTC. It translates to CASSVGGRDGYTF. V gene TRBV25-1 combines with J gene TRBJ1-2, with D possibly TRBD1 on 5 matching bases. This CDR3 is built from 13 residues. V lost 4 bases and J lost 6, with 12 bases in between. From germline, CDR1 is MGHDK and CDR2 SYGVNS.

This clonotype was observed a few times. J is TRBJ2-1 and V is TRBV12-5; D is ambiguous. Trimming stripped 1 base from V and 10 bases from J, with 11 bases between. Germline loops: CDR1 LGHNT, CDR2 FRNRAP. This CDR3 has 13 amino acids. CDR3 sequence: CASGLGTTGEQFF. CDR3 nucleotides: TGTGCTAGTGGTTTGGGCACAACTGGGGAGCAGTTCTTC. The entire variable domain, with the rest obtained from reference TRBV12-5 and TRBJ2-1, is as follows: DARVTQTPRHKVTEMGQEVTMRCQPILGHNTVFWYRQTMMQGLELLAYFRNRAPLDDSGMPKDRFSAEMPDATLATLKIQPSEPRDSAVYFCASGLGTTGEQFFGPGTRLTVL.

Only a few counts were recorded for this clonotype. The chain recombines TRBV7-9 with TRBJ2-1; 10 bases match TRBD2. CDR3 length: 13 residues. With 5 bases clipped from V and 13 bases from J, the junction kept 8 bases outside the gene matches. Germline V gene lookup returns CDR1 SEHNR and CDR2 FQNEAQ (reference sequence). CDR3 in amino acids: CASSRDPSGGQFF. The CDR3, as DNA: TGTGCCAGCAGCCGAGACCCTAGCGGGGGTCAGTTCTTC. Full variable domain (rest looked up from reference TRBV7-9 and TRBJ2-1): DTGVSQNPRHKITKRGQNVTFRCDPISEHNRLYWYRQTLGQGPEFLTYFQNEAQLEKSRLLSDRFSAERPKGSFSTLEIQRTEQGDSAMYLCASSRDPSGGQFFGPGTRLTVL.